Only one count was recorded for the clone carrying this TCR beta chain. The antigen is unknown. This entry comes from a study of shared clonotypes between healthy human individuals. CDR1 is MNHEY, CDR2 SVGAGI, per germline. Trimming stripped 6 bases from V and 1 base from J, with 12 bases between. CDR3 size: 14 residues. Repertoires were generated with immunoSEQ multiplex PCR, while TCRdb's copy carries only in-frame clones and drops some. The sample consists of hundreds of thousands of clones, less than 85% of them appearing once. Study-level findings and limits: The low donor count limited represented genetic and exposure-history diversity. Across subsets, estimated richness was generally greater for naive than for memory populations.

This TCR derives from a woman between 25 and 40 years old in good health. The rearrangement uses TRBV6-5 and TRBJ1-1; D is unclear. Source material: memory CD4+ T cells sorted from blood. Noted subset: CD45RA-negative fraction. CDR3 in DNA: TGTGCCAGCAGGAATCCCGGGGAGAACACTGAAGCTTTCTTT. Encoded protein: CASRNPGENTEAFF.